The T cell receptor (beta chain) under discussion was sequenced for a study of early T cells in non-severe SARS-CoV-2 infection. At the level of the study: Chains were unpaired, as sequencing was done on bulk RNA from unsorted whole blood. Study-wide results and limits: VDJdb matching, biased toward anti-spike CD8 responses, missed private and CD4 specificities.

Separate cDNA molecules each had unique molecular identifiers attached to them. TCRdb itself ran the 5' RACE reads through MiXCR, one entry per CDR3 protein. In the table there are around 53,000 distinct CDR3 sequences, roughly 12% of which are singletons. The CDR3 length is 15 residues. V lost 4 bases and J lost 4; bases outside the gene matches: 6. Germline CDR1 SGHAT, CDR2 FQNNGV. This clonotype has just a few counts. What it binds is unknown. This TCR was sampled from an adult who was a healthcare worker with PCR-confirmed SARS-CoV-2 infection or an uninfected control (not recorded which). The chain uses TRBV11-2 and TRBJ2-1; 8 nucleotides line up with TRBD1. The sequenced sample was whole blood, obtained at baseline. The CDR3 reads CASSSRDRTYNEQFF. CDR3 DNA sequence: TGTGCCAGCAGCTCTCGGGACAGGACTTACAATGAGCAGTTCTTC. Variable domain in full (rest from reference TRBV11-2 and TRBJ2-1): EAGVAQSPRYKIIEKRQSVAFWCNPISGHATLYWYQQILGQGPKLLIQFQNNGVVDDSQLPKDRFSAERLKGVDSTLKIQPAKLEDSAVYLCASSSRDRTYNEQFFGPGTRLTVL.